The 5 T cell receptor beta chains given below trace back to one sample, sequenced in a study of CD8+CD57+ T cells in acquired aplastic anemia. The use of genomic DNA as template underpinned the TCR beta VDJ and CDR3 profiling. MiXCR was run by TCRdb on the reads, yielding one entry per CDR3 protein. The profile covers roughly 86,000 distinct CDR3 sequences, with about half appearing a single time and around 63% taken by the ten largest. Sequenced material: sorted CD4+, CD8+, or CD8+CD57+ T cells (not recorded which) from PBMCs. The receptor set was obtained from a human donor in good health, serving as a control.

Note on this clonotype: This sequence may be a read error, since a much larger clone differs from it by one base. This sequence joins TRBV6-1 and TRBJ1-2; D unclear. Looked up from germline, CDR1 is MNHNS and CDR2 is SASEGT. V dropped 6 bases and J dropped 2 bases, with 19 bases sitting between them. CDR3 length: 16 residues. CDR3 nucleotide sequence: TGTGCCAGCAGACCCTACTTTGACGACAAAAACTATGGCTACACCTTC. Protein sequence: CASRPYFDDKNYGYTF.

This clonotype was seen ten or more times. The chain joins TRBV9 to TRBJ2-7; 8 bases are a match to TRBD1. Unmatched junction bases numbered 8, after V lost 4 bases and J lost 5 bases. Germline loops: CDR1 SGDLS, CDR2 YYNGEE. The CDR3 is 14 amino acids. The CDR3 nucleotides are TGTGCCAGCAGCCCCCGACAGGGGACCCACGAGCAGTACTTC. Translating gives CASSPRQGTHEQYF.

In the case of this clonotype: Compared with germline, one end of the junction differs, possibly owing to a read error. The rearrangement uses TRBV5-5 and TRBJ2-7, with 8 bases aligning to TRBD2. Germline CDR1 is SGHKS and CDR2 is YYEKEE (reference sequence). The CDR3 is made up of 15 amino acids. CDR3 in amino acids: CASSLASGRTGEQYF. CDR3 coding DNA: TGCGCCAGCAGCCTAGCCAGCGGGAGAACGGGTGAGCAGTACTTC.

CDR3 protein: CATSREDGGAFNEQYF. The CDR3 DNA is TGTGCCACCAGCAGAGAGGACGGGGGGGCATTTAACGAGCAGTACTTC. The V gene is TRBV15, the J gene TRBJ2-7; TRBD2 agrees at 8 bases. Germline V gene lookup returns CDR1 LNHNV and CDR2 YYDKDF (reference sequence). The CDR3 has 16 residues. The V segment lost 0 bases and the J segment 5 bases; nucleotides outside the gene matches: 9.

This chain connects TRBV25-1 to TRBJ2-1; D is possibly TRBD2 (6 bases). Trimming left V 10 bases short and J 7 bases short, with 26 bases between. Germline V gene lookup returns CDR1 MGHDK and CDR2 SYGVNS. This CDR3 is 16 amino acids long. In DNA, the CDR3 is TGTGCCACCAAACGGGCCATATCTAGCGTCCTAAATGAGCAGTTCTTC. This gives the protein CATKRAISSVLNEQFF.